A single T cell receptor (beta chain) is shown here with its context. Its antigen is unknown. Sequencing used immunoSEQ multiplex PCR; TCRdb keeps in-frame clones, though not all of them. The profile shows 50,000 to 60,000 clones, just under 85% of them singletons. The data stem from a study of radiotherapy plus CTLA-4 blockade in lung cancer. The study gave focal radiation plus ipilimumab CTLA-4 blockade to patients with chemo-refractory metastatic non-small-cell lung cancer. Findings and caveats of the study: Blood-borne expansion of tumor-derived TCR clones followed radiotherapy plus ipilimumab. Reported findings show early blood T cell clone dynamics, with interferon-beta, best predicted response.

V was pared by 5 bases and J by 0 bases, with 11 bases between. CDR1 is MNHEY, CDR2 SMNVEV, per germline (reference sequence). This CDR3 is 14 amino acids long. This sequence was found in a human donor with non-small cell lung cancer whose response to radiotherapy plus ipilimumab could not be evaluated. This chain links TRBV27 with TRBJ2-7, with D maybe TRBD1 (6 bases). Sequenced here: peripheral blood, sampled from a patient treated with radiotherapy plus ipilimumab. CDR3 coding DNA: TGTGCCAGCAGTGTACAGGGATTCTCCTACGAGCAGTACTTC. Protein product: CASSVQGFSYEQYF.